Reported below is one T cell receptor beta chain. This sample is part of a study of blood T cell repertoires in COVID-19. Study-wide background: COVID-19 samples from acute and convalescent phases originated in the United States, Italy and Spain. Nucleic acid was either cDNA or gDNA, and it came from T cells, B-cell-depleted T cells, or PBMCs.

In the original processing: Estimates of nucleated cell counts were drawn from the amplification of reference gene primers. Profiling relied on immunoSEQ multiplex PCR, and the TCRdb table lists in-frame clones only, not all of them. The V and J calls and clone size come from that table; D and trimming were worked out from the DNA. The sample contains tens of thousands of clones, 82% of which appear only once. V lost 4 bases, J lost 7 bases, and 7 bases lay in between. The CDR3 contains 11 residues. The germline V gene encodes CDR1 SEHNR and CDR2 FQNEAQ (reference sequence). The receptor was derived from a human donor in a cohort sampled during active COVID-19. Sequencing was carried out using peripheral blood. The J gene is TRBJ1-2, the V gene TRBV7-9; D unresolved. The CDR3 nucleotides are TGTGCCAGCAGCTCCCTAGGTGGCTACACCTTC. Translated, it gives CASSSLGGYTF. The variable domain in full, with the rest retrieved from reference TRBV7-9 and TRBJ1-2, is DTGVSQNPRHKITKRGQNVTFRCDPISEHNRLYWYRQTLGQGPEFLTYFQNEAQLEKSRLLSDRFSAERPKGSFSTLEIQRTEQGDSAMYLCASSSLGGYTFGSGTRLTVV.